The table lists the clone carrying this T cell receptor beta chain with a few counts. CDR1 and CDR2 (germline): LGHNA, YNFKEQ. The CDR3 has 18 amino acids. Germline trimming cut 3 bases from V and 0 bases from J; bases unmatched to any gene: 3. The sample originates from a study of T cells in Graves' hyperthyroidism and ophthalmopathy. Study context: Before treatment of any kind, peripheral blood was taken at initial diagnosis.

Researchers amplified the TCR beta CDR3 regions from RNA transcripts. HTBI primers were used for first-round RT-PCR of the TCR CDR3. Each CDR3 protein is one row after TCRdb ran MiXCR on the multiplex PCR reads. The sample shows 350,000 to 400,000 distinct CDR3 sequences, approximately 18% of them seen only once. The sequence came from a man aged 18-30 years with Graves' ophthalmopathy. Input material: blood. V gene TRBV4-2 combines with J gene TRBJ2-1, with TRBD2 identical over 15 bases. The CDR3 DNA sequence: TGTGCCAGCAGCCAGGGACTAGCGGGGGGTAGCTCCTACAATGAGCAGTTCTTC. Protein: CASSQGLAGGSSYNEQFF.